The clone carrying this T cell receptor (beta chain) showed up just a few times. TCRdb re-derived calls from the RT-PCR reads in MiXCR, one entry per CDR3 protein. This table has more than 600,000 distinct CDR3 sequences, approximately 15% appearing once. Looked up from germline, CDR1 is LNHNV and CDR2 is YYDKDF (reference sequence). The CDR3 covers 22 residues. V lost 1 base and J lost 1; bases outside the gene matches: 20. This chain links TRBV15 with TRBJ2-4, with 9 bases matching TRBD2. The TCR originated in a female donor in good health, serving as a healthy control. The sample taken for sequencing was memory CD4+ T cells from blood. CDR3 in DNA: TGTGCCACCAGCAGAGGTCGGGCTAGCGGGAAAGTAAGGGAGGGGGCCAAAAACATTCAGTACTTC. Protein: CATSRGRASGKVREGAKNIQYF.